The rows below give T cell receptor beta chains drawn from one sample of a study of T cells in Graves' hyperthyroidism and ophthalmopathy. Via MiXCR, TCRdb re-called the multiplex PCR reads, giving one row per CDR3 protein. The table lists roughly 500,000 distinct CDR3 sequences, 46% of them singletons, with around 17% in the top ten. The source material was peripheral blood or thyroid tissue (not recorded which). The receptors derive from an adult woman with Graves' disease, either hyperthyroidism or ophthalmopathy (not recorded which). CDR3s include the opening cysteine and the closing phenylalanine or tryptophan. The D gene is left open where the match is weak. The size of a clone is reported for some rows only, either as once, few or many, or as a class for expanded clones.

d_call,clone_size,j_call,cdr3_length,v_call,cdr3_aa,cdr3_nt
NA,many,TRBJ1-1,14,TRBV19,CASTEGVVGTEAFF,TGTGCCAGTACCGAAGGGGTAGTGGGAACTGAAGCTTTCTTT
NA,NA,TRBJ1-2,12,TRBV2,CASRIDRYGYTF,TGTGCCAGCAGGATAGACAGGTATGGCTACACCTTC
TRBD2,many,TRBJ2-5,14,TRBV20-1,CSASTSGRTETQYF,TGCAGTGCTAGTACTAGCGGGAGGACAGAGACCCAGTACTTC
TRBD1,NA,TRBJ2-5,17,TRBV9,CASSGGPGDRGRETQYF,TGTGCCAGCAGCGGAGGACCCGGGGACAGGGGGCGGGAGACCCAGTACTTC
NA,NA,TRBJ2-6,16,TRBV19,CASSITPGSGANVLTF,TGTGCCAGTAGTATAACCCCAGGATCTGGGGCCAACGTCCTGACTTTC
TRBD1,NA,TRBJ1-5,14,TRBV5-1,CASSWDRANQPQHF,TGTGCCAGCAGCTGGGACAGGGCCAATCAGCCCCAGCATTTT
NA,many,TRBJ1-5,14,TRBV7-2,CASSFLTRNQPQHF,TGTGCCAGCAGCTTTTTGACAAGGAATCAGCCCCAGCATTTT
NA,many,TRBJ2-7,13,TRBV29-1,CSVQEALSYEQYF,TGCAGCGTGCAGGAGGCGCTTTCCTACGAGCAGTACTTC
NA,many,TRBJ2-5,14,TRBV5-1,CASSSRGGQETQYF,TGCGCCAGCAGCTCCAGGGGGGGACAAGAGACCCAGTACTTC
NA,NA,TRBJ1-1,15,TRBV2,CASILGGGINTEAFF,TGTGCCAGCATCCTAGGTGGCGGGATCAACACTGAAGCTTTCTTT